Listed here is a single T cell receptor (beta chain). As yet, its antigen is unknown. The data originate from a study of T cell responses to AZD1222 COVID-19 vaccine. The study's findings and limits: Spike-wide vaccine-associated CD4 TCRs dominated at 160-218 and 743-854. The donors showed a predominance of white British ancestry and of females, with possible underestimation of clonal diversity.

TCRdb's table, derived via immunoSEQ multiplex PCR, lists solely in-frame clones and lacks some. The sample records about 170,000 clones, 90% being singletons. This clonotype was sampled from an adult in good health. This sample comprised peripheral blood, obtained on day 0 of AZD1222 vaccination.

As DNA, the CDR3 is TGTGCCAGCAGCCCCGGTTCAAACACTGAAGCTTTCTTT. This sequence encodes CASSPGSNTEAFF. The chain is built from TRBV5-4 and TRBJ1-1, with unresolved D. CDR3 length equals 13 residues. Trimming took 4 bases from V and 2 from J, leaving 9 bases between them. Germline V gene sequence: CDR1 SGHNT, CDR2 YYREEE (reference sequence). Together with reference TRBV5-4 and TRBJ1-1, the CDR3 gives the full variable domain: ETGVTQSPTHLIKTRGQQVTLRCSSQSGHNTVSWYQQALGQGPQFIFQYYREEENGRGNFPPRFSGLQFPNYSSELNVNALELDDSALYLCASSPGSNTEAFFGQGTRLTVV.